This TCR beta chain was recorded in a study of blood T cell repertoires in COVID-19. Study-wide background: Spain, Italy and the United States supplied samples that represented acute and convalescent COVID-19. From T cells, B-cell-depleted T cells, or PBMCs came the material, which was cDNA or gDNA.

The CDR3 extends over 12 amino acids. Germline trimming cut 8 bases from V and 5 bases from J; bases unmatched to any gene: 3. Germline V gene sequence: CDR1 ENHRY, CDR2 SYGVKD. In the original analysis: Nucleated cell number was recorded as an estimate derived from reference gene primer amplification. Sequencing used immunoSEQ multiplex PCR; TCRdb keeps in-frame clones, though not all of them. V, J and clone size are taken as reported in that table, and D and trimming were inferred from the DNA itself. The sample contains under 250,000 clones, around 78% of which appear only once. This sequence was found in a woman aged 70 to 79 with active or convalescent COVID-19. The gene calls are TRBV10-3 and TRBJ2-7; 10 bases are a match to TRBD2. Sequenced sample: peripheral blood. The CDR3, as DNA: TGTGCCATCTCCCTAGCGGGAGACGAGCAGTACTTC. Its translation: CAISLAGDEQYF.